The 7 T cell receptor beta chains in this list originate from one sample, sequenced in a study of blood T cell repertoires in COVID-19. The data were produced by immunoSEQ multiplex PCR, yet TCRdb's version contains in-frame clones alone and is incomplete. The table has over 35,000 clones, 79% seen once; the top ten hold around 25%. What was sequenced was peripheral blood. All receptors come from a man between 65 and 85 years old with acute or convalescent COVID-19.

This clone has a single count. This chain joins TRBV6-2 or TRBV6-3 and TRBJ2-3, with 8 bases identical to TRBD2. V trimming: 5 bases; J trimming: 1 base; junction bases outside the gene matches: 8. There are 16 residues in the CDR3. The V gene's germline CDR1 is MNHEY and CDR2 SVGEGT. The DNA of the CDR3 is TGTGCCAGCAGTGGCACGAAGACTAGCGGCACAGATACGCAGTATTTT. Translating it yields CASSGTKTSGTDTQYF.

CDR3 sequence reads: CASSPDAGGSDTQYF. The CDR3 DNA sequence: TGTGCCAGCAGTCCAGACGCGGGAGGTAGCGATACGCAGTATTTT. The chain joins TRBV6-2 or TRBV6-3 to TRBJ2-3; 8 nucleotides match TRBD2. From germline, CDR1 is MNHEY and CDR2 SVGEGT. The J segment lost 6 bases and the V segment lost 5 bases, leaving 10 bases of the junction unmatched. The CDR3 has 15 amino acids.

Comment on this clone: The junction and the germline gene differ at one end; a read error may be behind it. V gene TRBV28 combines with J gene TRBJ1-4; 9 nucleotides align to TRBD1. CDR3 length: 15 residues. From germline, CDR1 is MDHEN and CDR2 SYDVKM. The CDR3, as DNA: TGTGCCAGCAGACCGGGGACAGGGTTGAATGGAAAACTGTTTTTT. Amino acids: CASRPGTGLNGKLFF.

DNA for the CDR3: TGTGCCATCAGTGGGGACGGGGGGCAACCTAATGAAAAACTGTTTTTT. Translation: CAISGDGGQPNEKLFF. The chain carries TRBV10-3 and TRBJ1-4, with a tentative D call TRBD1 (6 bases). CDR1 is ENHRY and CDR2 is SYGVKD in the germline V gene. The V gene lost 4 bases and the J gene lost 3 bases, with 15 bases spanning the gap. This CDR3 contains 16 residues.

The chain uses TRBV11-3 and TRBJ2-3; tentative D call: TRBD1 (6 bases). CDR1 is SGHNT, CDR2 YENEEA, per germline. V dropped 5 bases and J dropped 4 bases, with 13 bases sitting between them. This CDR3 comprises 14 residues. The CDR3 loop is CASSVSRGADTQYF. As DNA, the CDR3 is TGTGCCAGCAGCGTGAGCAGGGGCGCAGATACGCAGTATTTT.

Only a few counts were recorded for this clone. The chain is built from TRBV5-1 and TRBJ1-1; D perhaps matches TRBD1 (6 bases). Trimming shortened V by 3 bases and J by 0 bases, and 12 bases separated the two germline ends. Germline CDR1 is SGHRS and CDR2 is YFSETQ. The CDR3 has 15 residues. The CDR3 protein is CASSSGQGLNTEAFF. CDR3 bases: TGCGCCAGCAGCTCTGGGCAGGGGCTGAACACTGAAGCTTTCTTT.

J is TRBJ2-3 and V is TRBV6-5; unclear D gene. V lost 8 bases and J 0 bases, leaving 15 bases between the germline ends. The length of the CDR3 is 15 residues. Germline CDR1 and CDR2: MNHEY and SVGAGI. As DNA, the CDR3 is TGTGCCAGCCGCACCCAGTGGCAAAGCACAGATACGCAGTATTTT. It encodes CASRTQWQSTDTQYF.